These 17 T cell receptor beta chains came from one sample sequenced in a study of blood T cell repertoires in COVID-19. Data came from immunoSEQ multiplex PCR; TCRdb stores just in-frame clones and leaves some out. This table holds some 290,000 clones, approximately 90% found once. Specimen: peripheral blood. These receptors were obtained from a woman aged 45-60 years who had recovered from COVID-19.

CDR3 sequence (DNA): TGTGCCAGCAGCTTCGGGGGAACAGATACGCAGTATTTT. Translation: CASSFGGTDTQYF. The chain employs TRBV7-9 and TRBJ2-3; weak D call: TRBD2 (6 bases). From germline, CDR1 is SEHNR and CDR2 FQNEAQ (reference sequence). The CDR3 is 13 residues long. V lost 3 bases and J 3 bases, leaving 7 bases between the germline ends. Full variable domain (missing parts from reference TRBV7-9 and TRBJ2-3): DTGVSQNPRHKITKRGQNVTFRCDPISEHNRLYWYRQTLGQGPEFLTYFQNEAQLEKSRLLSDRFSAERPKGSFSTLEIQRTEQGDSAMYLCASSFGGTDTQYFGPGTRLTVL.

The rearrangement uses TRBV5-6 and TRBJ2-2; a possible D gene is TRBD2 (6 bases). Germline V gene sequence: CDR1 SGHDT, CDR2 YYEEEE. V lost 1 base and J lost 7, with 17 bases in between. The CDR3 covers 16 residues. The CDR3 region is CASSLRRNRGNGELFF. The CDR3 DNA is TGTGCCAGCAGCTTGAGGCGCAACCGGGGGAACGGGGAGCTGTTTTTT.

This sequence joins TRBV27 and TRBJ2-2, with 7 bases identical to TRBD1. The CDR3 length is 15 residues. V lost 8 bases and J lost 6; bases outside the gene matches: 12. Germline V gene lookup returns CDR1 MNHEY and CDR2 SMNVEV (reference sequence). For the CDR3, the DNA is TGTGCCAGCCGAACGACAGGGAAGGGCGCCGGGGAGCTGTTTTTT. As protein: CASRTTGKGAGELFF.

The rearrangement uses TRBV10-3 and TRBJ2-1; tentative D call: TRBD2 (7 bases). In germline, CDR1 is ENHRY, CDR2 SYGVKD. This CDR3 has 16 amino acids. The V and J ends lost 1 base and 0 bases respectively, with 10 bases between them. CDR3 DNA: TGTGCCATCAGTGAGTATGGGGGGGCCTCCTACAATGAGCAGTTCTTC. This gives the protein CAISEYGGASYNEQFF.

J is TRBJ2-1 and V is TRBV6-1; TRBD2 aligns across 7 bases. This CDR3 has 19 residues. The germline V gene has CDR1 MNHNS and CDR2 SASEGT. V was clipped by 1 base and J by 4 bases; unmatched bases: 16. The chain's CDR3 is CASSEEGLRINTEYNEQFF. CDR3 sequence (DNA): TGTGCCAGCAGTGAAGAGGGACTACGCATCAACACAGAATACAATGAGCAGTTCTTC.

The chain employs TRBV6-5 and TRBJ1-1; D is possibly TRBD1 (5 bases). This CDR3 is built from 13 residues. V lost 7 bases and J 5 bases, leaving 14 bases between the germline ends. Germline loops: CDR1 MNHEY, CDR2 SVGAGI. CDR3 sequence reads: CASTTTGGTEAFF. Written as DNA, the CDR3 is TGTGCCAGCACTACTACCGGGGGTACTGAAGCTTTCTTT.

V and J are TRBV6-5 and TRBJ1-2, with a weak D call TRBD1 (5 bases). The CDR3 loop spans 14 amino acids. Germline values: CDR1 MNHEY, CDR2 SVGAGI. Trimming removed 7 bases at V and 5 bases at J, with 17 bases between. The CDR3 DNA reads as TGTGCCAGCACCGGACGCCAGGGTGCTTATGGCTACACCTTC. Its protein product is CASTGRQGAYGYTF.

In DNA form, the CDR3 reads TGTGCCAGCAGTTACGTGGCGGAGGATCAGCCCCAGCATTTT. Protein: CASSYVAEDQPQHF. The chain couples TRBV6-2 or TRBV6-3 to TRBJ1-5; D remains unclear. V shed 2 bases and J shed 5 bases, with 10 bases lying between them. Germline CDR1 MNHEY, CDR2 SVGEGT. The CDR3 is made up of 14 amino acids.

This chain connects TRBV11-2 to TRBJ2-4; possible D gene TRBD1, 6 bases. The CDR3 is made up of 14 amino acids. CDR1 and CDR2 (germline): SGHAT, FQNNGV. With 1 base removed from V and 6 bases from J, the gap between germline ends came to 10 bases. CDR3 bases: TGTGCCAGCAGCTTAGCAGGGGCGCCAAACATTCAGTACTTC. This translates into CASSLAGAPNIQYF.

The CDR3 reads CASSYSGGTGELFF. For the CDR3, the DNA is TGTGCCAGCAGTTACTCGGGGGGGACCGGGGAGCTGTTTTTT. The chain links TRBV6-5 to TRBJ2-2; 7 bases are a match to TRBD2. Trimming at V came to 0 bases and at J to 5 bases, leaving 0 bases not matched to a gene. CDR3 size: 14 residues. Germline CDR1 MNHEY, CDR2 SVGAGI.

The V call is TRBV27, the J call TRBJ1-1; 10 nucleotides align to TRBD1. Per germline, CDR1 MNHEY and CDR2 SMNVEV (reference sequence). J was trimmed by 0 bases and V by 7 bases; bases with no gene match: 11. The CDR3 sequence is 17 residues long. The CDR3 bases are TGTGCCAGCAAGTTGGGGCCGGGACAGGGGTTGAACACTGAAGCTTTCTTT. Its protein is CASKLGPGQGLNTEAFF.

CDR3 residues: CASRPGQFTRTEAFF. Here the CDR3 DNA reads TGTGCCAGCAGACCGGGACAGTTTACAAGGACTGAAGCTTTCTTT. The rearrangement joins TRBV6-6 to TRBJ1-1, with 7 bases that match TRBD1. This CDR3 is built from 15 residues. Per the germline V gene, CDR1 is MNHNY and CDR2 is SVGAGI (reference sequence). The ends lost 6 bases at V and 5 bases at J; junction bases unmatched: 12.

V is TRBV10-3 and J is TRBJ2-5; 8 bases agree with TRBD2. V trimming: 3 bases; J trimming: 9 bases; junction bases outside the gene matches: 0. This CDR3 is built from 11 residues. Germline-derived CDR1 and CDR2 are ENHRY and SYGVKD. The CDR3 loop is CAISEAGAQYF. As DNA, the CDR3 is TGTGCCATCAGTGAAGCGGGAGCCCAGTACTTC.

The chain joins TRBV5-4 to TRBJ2-7, with D possibly being TRBD2 (6 bases). This CDR3 comprises 15 residues. Trimming removed 2 bases at V and 0 bases at J, with 12 bases between. Germline lookup yields CDR1 SGHNT and CDR2 YYREEE (reference sequence). The chain's CDR3 is CASSLWRGSSYEQYF. CDR3 sequence (DNA): TGTGCCAGCAGCTTATGGAGGGGCAGCTCCTACGAGCAGTACTTC.

To note about this clone: This specimen includes other DNA sequences encoding the same CDR3. The chain uses TRBV5-1 and TRBJ1-1; TRBD1 matches 7 bases. CDR1 SGHRS and CDR2 YFSETQ come from the germline V gene. This CDR3 spans 15 amino acids. Trimming removed 3 bases from V and 3 bases from J; junction bases left unmatched: 8. The CDR3 is CASSSLRQGDTEAFF. CDR3 sequence (DNA): TGCGCCAGCAGCTCCCTGAGACAGGGCGACACTGAAGCTTTCTTT. Full variable domain (rest looked up from reference TRBV5-1 and TRBJ1-1): KAGVTQTPRYLIKTRGQQVTLSCSPISGHRSVSWYQQTPGQGLQFLFEYFSETQRNKGNFPGRFSGRQFSNSRSEMNVSTLELGDSALYLCASSSLRQGDTEAFFGQGTRLTVV.

The J gene is TRBJ2-7, the V gene TRBV7-8; D gene unclear. Trimming took off 0 bases at V and 3 bases at J, with 9 bases between the two ends. The CDR3 has 14 amino acids. The V gene's germline CDR1 is SGHVS and CDR2 FQNEAQ. CDR3 coding DNA: TGTGCCAGCAGCTTAGCTCGGGTGGGCTACGAGCAGTACTTC. Translating gives CASSLARVGYEQYF.

The genes are TRBV5-4 and TRBJ2-3, with D possibly being TRBD1 (6 bases). CDR1 and CDR2 from the germline V gene are SGHNT and YYREEE (reference sequence). CDR3 length equals 14 residues. Trimming pared 4 bases from V and 4 bases from J, leaving 13 bases between. CDR3 sequence: CASSESGGPDTQYF. The CDR3 nucleotides are TGTGCCAGCAGCGAGAGTGGGGGCCCAGATACGCAGTATTTT.